This T cell receptor (beta chain) comes out of a study of blood T cell repertoires in COVID-19. Authors' processing steps: Reference gene primer amplification yielded estimated nucleated cell counts. The assay was immunoSEQ multiplex PCR, and TCRdb's table has in-frame clones only and misses some. D and trimming were read from the DNA, whereas the V and J calls and clone size are those reported in that table. The data show about 220,000 clones, with about 82% seen just once and 2.4% held by the top ten. Germline CDR1 is LGHNA and CDR2 is YSLEER. This CDR3 is built from 18 residues. V was shortened by 1 base and J by 7 bases, with 20 bases between the two germline ends. Patients in Seattle were enrolled during active infection, then followed longitudinally.

The chain combines TRBV4-3 with TRBJ1-6; D unresolved. The origin of this receptor is a woman aged 70-85 years with COVID-19, enrolled during active disease. Sequencing input: peripheral blood. As DNA, the CDR3 is TGCGCCAGCAGCCAAGCGAAGCGTGAGGGATTGGGGAATTCACCCCTCCACTTT. This sequence encodes CASSQAKREGLGNSPLHF.